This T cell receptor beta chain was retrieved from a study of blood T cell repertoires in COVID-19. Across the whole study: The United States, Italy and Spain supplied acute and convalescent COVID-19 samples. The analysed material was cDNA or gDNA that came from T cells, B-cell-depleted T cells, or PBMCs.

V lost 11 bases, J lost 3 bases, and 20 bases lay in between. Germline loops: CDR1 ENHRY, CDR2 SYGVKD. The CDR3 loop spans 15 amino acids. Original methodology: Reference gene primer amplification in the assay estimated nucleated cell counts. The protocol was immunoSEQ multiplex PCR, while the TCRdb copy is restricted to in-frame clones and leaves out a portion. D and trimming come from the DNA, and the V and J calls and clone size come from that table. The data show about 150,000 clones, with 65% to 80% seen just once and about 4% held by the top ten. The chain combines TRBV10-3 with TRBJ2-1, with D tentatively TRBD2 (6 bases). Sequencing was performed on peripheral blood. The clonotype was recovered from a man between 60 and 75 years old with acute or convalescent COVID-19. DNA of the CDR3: TGTGCCTGGGGAAGGGTAGCGGAGAGCTACAATGAGCAGTTCTTC. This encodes CAWGRVAESYNEQFF.